This T cell receptor (beta chain) was captured in a study of T-cell reconstitution after alpha-beta-depleted transplantation in children listed by TCRdb under 2016. With regard to the full study: T-cell immune reconstitution after TCRalphabeta/CD19-depleted allogeneic hematopoietic cell transplantation in children was quantitatively tracked in the study by means of TCR repertoire profiling. Points the paper makes about the study in general: About two months after transplant, the apparently early recovery of alphabetaT-cell counts reportedly depended on just several hundred clones that had expanded rapidly and came from non-depleted graft cells. Over subsequent months, a decline in hyperexpanded clone frequencies was noted, and after one year, T-cell counts and TCRbeta diversity were mostly ascribed to newly produced T cells. In some patients, high TCRbeta diversity at day 60 was attributed to recipient T cells and intrathymic progenitors that had survived conditioning.

The library was built by means of PCR. Sequencing instrument: Illumina HiSeq 2500. TCR library preparation used molecular barcoding, with unique molecular identifiers applied to normalize quantification of the TCRbeta repertoire. The public reads were quality trimmed at Q25 with fastp and then assembled into clones with MiXCR by TCRdb, keeping productive beta chains. CDR3 protein sequences are deduplicated, and each keeps its most common genes and DNA. The sample yields some 76,000 distinct CDR3 sequences; roughly a tenth were counted once. In total, the top ten clones hold around 14% of the sample. Ten or more counts support this clonotype. Its target antigen remains unknown. Base qualities are not provided; no much larger clone lies one nucleotide away. According to the study, the label for this sample's treatment or condition signals: allogeneic hematopoietic cell transplantation with graft depleted of TCRalphabeta T cells and CD19 B cells. TCRalphabeta/CD19-depleted allogeneic hematopoietic cell grafts were given to the transplant recipients, all of whom were children.

The CDR3 has 14 amino acids, counting the end cysteine and phenylalanine. Just CDR3 DNA is preserved here, 42 bases in frame from base 1. CDR1 and CDR2 are read off the germline V gene (reference sequence) as DFQATT and SNEGSKA. Trimming costs V 1 base and J 2 bases, and their ends lie 11 bases apart. The sequence joins TRBV20-1 to TRBJ2-5; the D call is possibly TRBD1 or TRBD2, each sharing 5 bases. The sequencing used PBMCs, collected before TCRalphabeta/CD19-depleted stem cell transplant. The TCR comes from a boy aged 5-17 years with acute myeloid leukemia, due to receive a stem cell transplant. The CDR3 reads as follows: CSARVDEGQETQYF. The DNA is TGCAGTGCTAGAGTCGACGAGGGGCAAGAGACCCAGTACTTC.